This TCR beta chain derives from a study of blood T cell repertoires in COVID-19. Study in general: Spain, Italy and the United States supplied samples that represented acute and convalescent COVID-19. Sources were T cells, B-cell-depleted T cells, or PBMCs; the material itself was cDNA or gDNA.

This clone was seen once. Per the original methods: Reference gene primer amplification yielded estimated nucleated cell counts. This table comes from immunoSEQ multiplex PCR, and its TCRdb copy is limited to in-frame clones, with some not included. Clone size and the V and J calls come from that table; the DNA yielded D and trimming. The table lists fewer than 250,000 clones, roughly 80% of them singletons. The CDR3 length is 15 residues. Germline V gives CDR1 SGHVS, CDR2 FQNEAQ. Trimming took 3 bases from V and 0 from J, leaving 8 bases between them. The chain uses TRBV7-8 and TRBJ2-2; D gene unclear. This clonotype originated in a woman aged 55 to 70 with active or convalescent COVID-19. Sequenced input: peripheral blood. The CDR3 region has the DNA TGTGCCAGCAGCTTGACTGGCCCGAACACCGGGGAGCTGTTTTTT. It yields the protein CASSLTGPNTGELFF.